The sequence of this TCR beta chain was determined in a study of T-cell reconstitution after alpha-beta-depleted transplantation in children (TCRdb year 2016). For the study in its entirety: The study quantitatively tracked T-cell immune reconstitution after TCRalphabeta/CD19-depleted allogeneic hematopoietic cell transplantation in children using TCR repertoire profiling.

The method behind the library was PCR. Sequenced using an Illumina HiSeq 2500. Molecular barcoding was employed in the preparation of TCR libraries, with unique molecular identifiers being used to normalize TCRbeta repertoire quantification. TCRdb itself trimmed the public reads at Q25 with fastp, ran MiXCR and retained productive beta chains. Each entry is one CDR3 protein sequence, shown with its most common DNA and genes. This sample is represented by some 500,000 distinct CDR3 sequences; over 25% of them were singletons. The top ten constitute around 2.5% of the sample. This clonotype was detected only a few times. The antigen this receptor binds is unknown. Qualities for individual bases were not recorded, and no much larger clone is one base off. The TCR comes from a human donor who donated a stem cell graft to a child with aplastic anemia. The material sequenced was PBMCs from the stem cell graft donor, taken from the stem cell graft.

The nucleotides read TGTGCCAGCAGCTCTATAAGACCTGGGACAGGGGGCAACACCGGGGAGCTGTTTTTT. Its protein is CASSSIRPGTGGNTGELFF. This sequence uses TRBV7-3 and TRBJ2-2; 12 bases in between match TRBD1. V trim: 4 bases; J trim: 2 bases; unmatched bases: 11. The germline V gene yields SGHTA for CDR1 and FQGTGA for CDR2. Including cysteine and phenylalanine, the CDR3 has 19 amino acids. CDR3 DNA only is kept here, 57 bases in frame from base 1.